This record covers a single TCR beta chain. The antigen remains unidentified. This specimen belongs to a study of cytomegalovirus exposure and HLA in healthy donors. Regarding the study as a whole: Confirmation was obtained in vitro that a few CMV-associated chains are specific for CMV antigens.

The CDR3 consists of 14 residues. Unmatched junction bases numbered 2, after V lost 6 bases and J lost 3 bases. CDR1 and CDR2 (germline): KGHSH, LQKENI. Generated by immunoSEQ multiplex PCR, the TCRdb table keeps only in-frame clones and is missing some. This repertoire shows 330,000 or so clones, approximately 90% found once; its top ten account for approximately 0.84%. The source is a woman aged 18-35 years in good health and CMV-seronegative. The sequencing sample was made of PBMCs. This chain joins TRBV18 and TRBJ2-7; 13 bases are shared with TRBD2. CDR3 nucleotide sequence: TGTGCCAGCTCTACTAGCGGGAGGGACTACGAGCAGTACTTC. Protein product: CASSTSGRDYEQYF.